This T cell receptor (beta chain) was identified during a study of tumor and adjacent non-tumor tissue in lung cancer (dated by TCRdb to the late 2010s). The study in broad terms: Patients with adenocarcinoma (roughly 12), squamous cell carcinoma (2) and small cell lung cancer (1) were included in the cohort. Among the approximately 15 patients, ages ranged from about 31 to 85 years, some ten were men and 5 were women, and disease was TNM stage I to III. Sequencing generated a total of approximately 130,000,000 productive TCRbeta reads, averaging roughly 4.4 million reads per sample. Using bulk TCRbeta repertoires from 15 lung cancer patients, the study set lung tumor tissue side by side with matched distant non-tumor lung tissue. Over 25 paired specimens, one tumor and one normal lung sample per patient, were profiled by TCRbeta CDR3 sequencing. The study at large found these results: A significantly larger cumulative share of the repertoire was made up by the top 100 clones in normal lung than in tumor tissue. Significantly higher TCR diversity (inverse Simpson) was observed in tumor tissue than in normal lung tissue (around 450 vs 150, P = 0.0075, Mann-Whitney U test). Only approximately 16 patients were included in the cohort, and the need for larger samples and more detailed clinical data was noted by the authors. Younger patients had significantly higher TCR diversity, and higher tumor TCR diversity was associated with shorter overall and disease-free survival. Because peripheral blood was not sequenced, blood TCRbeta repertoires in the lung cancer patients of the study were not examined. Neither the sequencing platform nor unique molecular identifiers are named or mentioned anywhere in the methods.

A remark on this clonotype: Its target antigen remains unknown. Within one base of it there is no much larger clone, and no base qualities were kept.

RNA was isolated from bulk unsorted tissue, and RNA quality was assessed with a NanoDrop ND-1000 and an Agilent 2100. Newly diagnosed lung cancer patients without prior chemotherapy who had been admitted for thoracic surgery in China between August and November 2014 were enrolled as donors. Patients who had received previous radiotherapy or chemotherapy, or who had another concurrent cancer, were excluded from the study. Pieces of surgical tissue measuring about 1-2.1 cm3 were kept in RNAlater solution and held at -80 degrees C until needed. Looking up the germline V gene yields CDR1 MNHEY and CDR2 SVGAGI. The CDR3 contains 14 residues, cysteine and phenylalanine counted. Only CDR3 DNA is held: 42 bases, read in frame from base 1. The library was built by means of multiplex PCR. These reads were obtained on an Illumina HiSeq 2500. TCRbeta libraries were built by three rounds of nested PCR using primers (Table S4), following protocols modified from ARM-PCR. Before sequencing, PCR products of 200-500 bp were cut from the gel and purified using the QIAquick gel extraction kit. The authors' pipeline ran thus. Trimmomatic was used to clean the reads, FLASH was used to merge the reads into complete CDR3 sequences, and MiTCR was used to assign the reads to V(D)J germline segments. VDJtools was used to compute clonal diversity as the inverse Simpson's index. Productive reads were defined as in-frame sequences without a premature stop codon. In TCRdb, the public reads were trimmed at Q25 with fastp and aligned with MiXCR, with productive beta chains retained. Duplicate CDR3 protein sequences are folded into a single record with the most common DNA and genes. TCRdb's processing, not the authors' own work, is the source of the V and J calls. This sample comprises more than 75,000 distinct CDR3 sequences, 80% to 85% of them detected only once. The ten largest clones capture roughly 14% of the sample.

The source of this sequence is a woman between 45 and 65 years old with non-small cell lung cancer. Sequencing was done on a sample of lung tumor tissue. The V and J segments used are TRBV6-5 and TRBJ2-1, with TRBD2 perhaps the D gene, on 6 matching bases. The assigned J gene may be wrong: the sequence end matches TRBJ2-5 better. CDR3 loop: CASRYSPGRNDQYF. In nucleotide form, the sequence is TGTGCCAGCAGGTACAGCCCAGGGAGGAATGACCAGTACTTC.